A single TCR beta chain is shown here with its context. Antigen unknown. Generated by immunoSEQ multiplex PCR, the TCRdb table keeps only in-frame clones and is missing some. The table records 40,000 to 50,000 clones, roughly 81% of them present only once. From germline, CDR1 is SQVTM and CDR2 ANQGSEA. V shed 2 bases and J shed 7 bases, with 11 bases lying between them. CDR3 length: 12 amino acids. This sample was included in a study of STAT3 mutations in large granular lymphocyte leukemia. Study as a whole: Roughly half the longitudinally sequenced T-LGLL patients had canonical STAT3 mutations. Study-wide points: Samples missed the first appearance of the clone. Every T-LGLL patient had at least one immunodominant TCRbeta clonotype.

The sequence was collected from a human donor with T large granular lymphocyte leukemia. Some clones in this sample may be carry-over from other donors' samples. The specimen was PBMCs. The V and J genes are TRBV29-1 and TRBJ1-2; D is undetermined. CDR3 DNA sequence: TGCAGCGTTGAATTGCAGATTGGTGGCTACACCTTC. It encodes CSVELQIGGYTF.